This TCR beta chain was identified during a study of PD-L1 blockade in urothelial cancer. Turning to the study itself: Male patients with bladder-origin urothelial cancer numbered about 85% of the 29. Researchers found blood samples held a median of around 140,000 T cells.

Clones were read by immunoSEQ multiplex PCR, and TCRdb kept only the in-frame ones, dropping some. Of about 130,000 clones listed, around 85% are singletons. The sample's time point: pretreatment peripheral blood. A remark on this clone: What it binds is unknown.

The CDR3 extends over 14 amino acids. Germline-derived CDR1 and CDR2 are SEHNR and FQNEAQ (reference sequence). The V end was cut by 5 bases, the J end by 8 bases, with 18 bases between. The study, taken as a whole, reports: Below-median pretreatment blood TCR clonality was associated with improved progression-free and overall survival.

This sequence originates from a man in his fifties with urothelial cancer. The sample in question was PBMCs, obtained around atezolizumab (anti-PD-L1) treatment. This chain links TRBV7-9 with TRBJ1-2, with no clear D. This CDR3 reads CASSPLGPHRGYTF. The CDR3, as DNA: TGTGCCAGCAGCCCCTTGGGCCCTCATCGGGGCTACACCTTC.